Listed below are T cell receptor beta chains from one sample, sequenced in a study of cytomegalovirus exposure and HLA in healthy donors. Measured with immunoSEQ multiplex PCR; TCRdb has only the in-frame clones, and not every one. In the table there are 55,000 to 70,000 clones, 74% of which are singletons. Input material: PBMCs. These receptor sequences come from an older woman in good health and CMV-seropositive. Both conserved end residues are trimmed from each CDR3.

J gene: TRBJ2-5
V gene: TRBV9
CDR3 protein: ASSVGAGQGGETQY

J gene: TRBJ2-1
V gene: TRBV7-9
CDR3 protein: ASSLGQEDEQF

J gene: TRBJ1-5
V gene: TRBV7-2
CDR3 protein: ASSSRTGSNQPQH

J gene: TRBJ2-1
V gene: TRBV9
CDR3 protein: ASSLGQGRNEQF

J gene: TRBJ2-3
V gene: TRBV30
CDR3 protein: AWSVTFTDAQY

J gene: TRBJ1-1
V gene: TRBV5-6
CDR3 protein: ASSSWVDRNTEAF

J gene: TRBJ1-4
V gene: TRBV7-7
CDR3 protein: ASSLGGTINEKLF

J gene: TRBJ1-3
V gene: TRBV11-2
CDR3 protein: ASSPPPGAGNTIY

J gene: TRBJ1-1
V gene: TRBV6-1
CDR3 protein: ASSGRADTEAF

J gene: TRBJ2-5
V gene: TRBV19
CDR3 protein: ASRTGGGETQY

J gene: TRBJ2-7
V gene: TRBV7-3
CDR3 protein: ASSLNPGGWNEQY

J gene: TRBJ2-5
V gene: TRBV5-1
CDR3 protein: ASSPAALQETQY

J gene: TRBJ2-2
V gene: TRBV4-1
CDR3 protein: ASSHGSGGVGELF

J gene: TRBJ1-5
V gene: TRBV19
CDR3 protein: ASSMADRENQPQH

J gene: TRBJ2-3
V gene: TRBV5-1
CDR3 protein: ASSLSGPSTDTQY

J gene: TRBJ2-7
V gene: TRBV5-4
CDR3 protein: ASSLEVNGGHEQY

J gene: TRBJ2-2
V gene: TRBV11-2
CDR3 protein: ASSLAGGPNGELF

J gene: TRBJ1-4
V gene: TRBV18
CDR3 protein: ATSRQATNEKLF

J gene: TRBJ1-2
V gene: TRBV18
CDR3 protein: ASSPREGVNYGYT

J gene: TRBJ2-3
V gene: TRBV10-3
CDR3 protein: AVRPGGGSTDTQY

J gene: TRBJ1-2
V gene: TRBV18
CDR3 protein: ASSPGTGVDYGYT

J gene: TRBJ2-7
V gene: TRBV7-9
CDR3 protein: SSSLGYYEQY

J gene: TRBJ1-6
V gene: TRBV4-1
CDR3 protein: ASSHGQGRNSPLH

J gene: TRBJ1-6
V gene: TRBV5-4
CDR3 protein: ASSATGLNSPLH

J gene: TRBJ1-3
V gene: TRBV30
CDR3 protein: AWSFPGGNTIY

J gene: TRBJ2-2
V gene: TRBV14
CDR3 protein: ASSPDLLAGTAPGELF

J gene: .
V gene: TRBV6-1
CDR3 protein: ASSEGQGRSLHYYEQY

J gene: TRBJ1-1
V gene: TRBV30
CDR3 protein: AGAVTEAF

J gene: TRBJ2-5
V gene: TRBV7-9
CDR3 protein: ASSLGVIGETQY

J gene: TRBJ2-1
V gene: TRBV13
CDR3 protein: ASSLRDYNEQF

J gene: TRBJ1-5
V gene: TRBV7-6
CDR3 protein: ASSLAPGQGLSNQPQH

J gene: TRBJ2-2
V gene: TRBV5-1
CDR3 protein: ASSLEPATSGRKSGELF

J gene: TRBJ2-7
V gene: TRBV5-4
CDR3 protein: ASSFRLGTVPGEQY

J gene: TRBJ1-2
V gene: TRBV9
CDR3 protein: ASNSQGYGYT

J gene: TRBJ2-1
V gene: TRBV5-1
CDR3 protein: ASSAGWDRGRTEQF

J gene: TRBJ1-2
V gene: TRBV10-3
CDR3 protein: AIRGIGTSYGYT

J gene: TRBJ2-5
V gene: TRBV2
CDR3 protein: ASRGLGETQY

J gene: TRBJ1-4
V gene: TRBV5-1
CDR3 protein: ASSLEGPPGEKLF

J gene: TRBJ1-1
V gene: TRBV19
CDR3 protein: ASSRQGATEAF

J gene: TRBJ2-3
V gene: TRBV29-1
CDR3 protein: SVAGQGPSTDTQY

J gene: TRBJ2-2
V gene: TRBV5-1
CDR3 protein: ASSFLAGSNTGELF